One and the same sample provided the 20 T cell receptor beta chains below, sequenced in a study of blood T cell repertoires in COVID-19. TCRdb keeps only in-frame clones here, not all; method: immunoSEQ multiplex PCR. The table includes 55,000 to 65,000 clones, almost 90% detected once. Source material: peripheral blood. These receptors came from a man between 60 and 75 years old with acute or convalescent COVID-19.

The rearrangement joins TRBV5-1 to TRBJ1-2; D may be TRBD1 (6 bases). Per the germline V gene, CDR1 is SGHRS and CDR2 is YFSETQ. The CDR3 extends over 15 amino acids. V lost 1 base to trimming and J lost 5 bases, with 15 bases between them. The CDR3 sequence: CASSLTQGLGYGYTF. Written as DNA, the CDR3 is TGCGCCAGCAGCTTGACTCAGGGGCTAGGGTATGGCTACACCTTC. Complete variable domain (other parts from reference TRBV5-1 and TRBJ1-2): KAGVTQTPRYLIKTRGQQVTLSCSPISGHRSVSWYQQTPGQGLQFLFEYFSETQRNKGNFPGRFSGRQFSNSRSEMNVSTLELGDSALYLCASSLTQGLGYGYTFGSGTRLTVV.

This clone was detected a few times. The chain joins TRBV14 to TRBJ1-2, with 9 bases matching TRBD1. Germline CDR1 SGHDN, CDR2 FVKESK. The length of the CDR3 is 15 residues. The trim removed 3 bases at V and 2 bases at J, leaving 4 bases unmatched. The CDR3 protein is CASSHAGTGNYGYTF. DNA for the CDR3: TGTGCCAGCAGCCACGCCGGGACAGGGAACTATGGCTACACCTTC.

J is TRBJ2-5 and V is TRBV5-1; 10 bases line up with TRBD2. CDR1 is SGHRS, CDR2 YFSETQ, per germline. The J segment lost 4 bases and the V segment lost 3 bases, leaving 12 bases of the junction unmatched. The length of the CDR3 is 17 residues. CDR3 amino acids: CASSSTSGKTSGETQYF. CDR3 DNA: TGCGCCAGCAGCTCAACTAGCGGGAAGACGTCTGGAGAGACCCAGTACTTC.

The chain employs TRBV6-1 and TRBJ2-7, with 7 bases that match TRBD1. The CDR3 length is 14 residues. The V segment lost 2 bases and the J segment 3 bases; nucleotides outside the gene matches: 4. Germline V gene sequence: CDR1 MNHNS, CDR2 SASEGT. The CDR3 region has the DNA TGTGCCAGCAGTGAACTGGGGACAGACTACGAGCAGTACTTC. This translates into CASSELGTDYEQYF.

The rearrangement links TRBV10-3 to TRBJ1-2; D is possibly TRBD1 (5 bases). The CDR3 totals 13 residues. Germline V gene lookup returns CDR1 ENHRY and CDR2 SYGVKD. The CDR3 sequence: CAARGAEIWGYTF. The DNA of the CDR3 is TGTGCGGCAAGGGGTGCTGAGATCTGGGGCTACACCTTC.

This clone was observed once. V and J are TRBV28 and TRBJ2-1; 9 bases agree with TRBD1. This CDR3 has 15 residues. CDR1 is MDHEN, CDR2 SYDVKM, per germline. V gave up 6 bases and J gave up 5 bases; unmatched junction bases: 8. In DNA, the CDR3 is TGTGCCAGCAGACCCGGGACAGGGAATCACAATGAGCAGTTCTTC. Residues: CASRPGTGNHNEQFF. The full variable domain, with the rest looked up from reference TRBV28 and TRBJ2-1, is DVKVTQSSRYLVKRTGEKVFLECVQDMDHENMFWYRQDPGLGLRLIYFSYDVKMKEKGDIPEGYSVSREKKERFSLILESASTNQTSMYLCASRPGTGNHNEQFFGPGTRLTVL.

The J gene is TRBJ1-1, the V gene TRBV7-2; TRBD1 is a possible D gene (5 bases). The CDR3 is made up of 17 amino acids. The germline CDR1 and CDR2 sequences are SGHTA and FQGNSA. Trimming left V 2 bases short and J 0 bases short, with 16 bases between. CDR3: CASSLSGNLGMNTEAFF. CDR3 nucleotide sequence: TGTGCCAGCAGCTTATCAGGGAATCTTGGTATGAACACTGAAGCTTTCTTT.

The chain is built from TRBV6-2 or TRBV6-3 and TRBJ2-5; D may be TRBD2 (6 bases). Trimming cost V 2 bases and J 0 bases, with 10 bases left between them. CDR3 length: 15 amino acids. The germline V gene encodes CDR1 MNHEY and CDR2 SVGEGT. CDR3 bases: TGTGCCAGCAGTTACGGTGAGCGGGACCAAGAGACCCAGTACTTC. Translating it yields CASSYGERDQETQYF.

The chain employs TRBV30 and TRBJ2-7; possibly TRBD1 or TRBD2 for D (6 bases each). The CDR3 covers 14 residues. The V gene's germline CDR1 is GTSNPN and CDR2 SVGIG (reference sequence). Trimming cost V 7 bases and J 5 bases, with 21 bases left between them. The CDR3 spells CASGAQRGGNEQYF. The CDR3 DNA reads TGTGCCTCGGGGGCCCAGAGGGGCGGGAACGAGCAGTACTTC.

V usage is TRBV30 and J usage is TRBJ2-3; unclear D gene. Looked up from germline, CDR1 is GTSNPN and CDR2 is SVGIG (reference sequence). Trimming pared 3 bases from V and 1 base from J, leaving 8 bases between. The CDR3 sequence is 13 residues long. CDR3 amino acids: CAWRDTGTDTQYF. CDR3 nucleotide sequence: TGTGCCTGGAGAGATACAGGCACAGATACGCAGTATTTT.

This clone came up once. This rearrangement joins TRBV6-5 to TRBJ1-4, with D maybe TRBD1 (5 bases). Germline V lookup: CDR1 MNHEY, CDR2 SVGAGI. V was shortened by 6 bases and J by 3 bases, with 14 bases between the two germline ends. The CDR3 is 15 amino acids. As DNA, the CDR3 is TGTGCCAGCAGGCCAAACTGGGGCGCTAATGAAAAACTGTTTTTT. Residues: CASRPNWGANEKLFF.

The chain links TRBV15 to TRBJ2-2; 7 bases are a match to TRBD1. The J segment lost 6 bases and the V segment lost 6 bases, leaving 1 base of the junction unmatched. This CDR3 has 12 residues. The germline V gene has CDR1 LNHNV and CDR2 YYDKDF (reference sequence). CDR3 in amino acids: CATRGTAGELFF. Written as DNA, the CDR3 is TGTGCCACCAGAGGGACAGCCGGGGAGCTGTTTTTT.

This rearrangement joins TRBV20-1 to TRBJ2-5; D gene uncertain. Trimming removed 0 bases at V and 5 bases at J, with 4 bases between. Per germline, CDR1 DFQATT and CDR2 SNEGSKA (reference sequence). The CDR3 is 11 residues long. The CDR3 here is CSAREQETQYF. The CDR3 DNA is TGCAGTGCTAGAGAGCAGGAGACCCAGTACTTC.

The chain carries TRBV6-1 and TRBJ1-4; D possibly corresponds to TRBD1 (5 bases). The CDR3 totals 15 residues. Trimming took 0 bases from V and 8 from J, leaving 13 bases between them. The germline gives CDR1 MNHNS, CDR2 SASEGT. Here the CDR3 reads CASSEAFRAEEKLFF. The CDR3 DNA is TGTGCCAGCAGTGAAGCGTTCAGGGCGGAAGAAAAACTGTTTTTT.

The chain employs TRBV29-1 and TRBJ2-1; TRBD2 matches at 11 bases. CDR3 length: 16 amino acids. Trimming at V came to 4 bases and at J to 4 bases, leaving 9 bases not matched to a gene. Germline assignment: CDR1 SQVTM and CDR2 ANQGSEA. CDR3 sequence reads: CSVASPSGRIYNEQFF. CDR3 nucleotides: TGCAGCGTTGCGAGTCCTAGCGGGAGGATATACAATGAGCAGTTCTTC.

V usage is TRBV10-3 and J usage is TRBJ2-5; D is ambiguous. Germline V gene data show CDR1 as ENHRY and CDR2 as SYGVKD. This CDR3 has 14 residues. Trimming took 5 bases from V and 2 from J, leaving 12 bases between them. CDR3 DNA sequence: TGTGCCATCAGTCCATTAGTGAATCAAGAGACCCAGTACTTC. Translated: CAISPLVNQETQYF.

The genes are TRBV11-2 and TRBJ2-7, with 8 positions matching TRBD1. V trimming: 3 bases; J trimming: 3 bases; junction bases outside the gene matches: 7. Germline CDR1 SGHAT, CDR2 FQNNGV. The CDR3 spans 15 residues. This CDR3 is CASSLDRDNSYEQYF. CDR3 in DNA: TGTGCCAGCAGCTTGGACAGGGACAACAGCTACGAGCAGTACTTC.

This CDR3 reads CASSDRSHEQFF. CDR3 DNA sequence: TGTGCCAGCAGTGATAGGAGTCATGAGCAGTTCTTC. The chain couples TRBV2 to TRBJ2-1, with no clear D. This CDR3 is 12 amino acids long. The germline V gene encodes CDR1 SNHLY and CDR2 FYNNEI. Trimming cost V 3 bases and J 8 bases, with 8 bases left between them.

The rearrangement links TRBV28 to TRBJ2-2, with 8 bases identical to TRBD1. The CDR3 is 13 residues long. Trimming removed 9 bases from V and 4 bases from J; junction bases left unmatched: 4. The germline CDR1 and CDR2 sequences are MDHEN and SYDVKM. For the CDR3, the DNA is TGTGCCAGTCAGGGGGCCCCCACCGGGGAGCTGTTTTTT. Encoded protein: CASQGAPTGELFF.

This rearrangement joins TRBV2 to TRBJ2-2, with TRBD1 as a possible D gene (5 bases). Deletions cut 8 bases from V and 4 bases from J, with 20 bases between. The CDR3 length is 16 residues. CDR1 is SNHLY and CDR2 is FYNNEI in the germline V gene. The CDR3 region has the DNA TGTGCCAGCTCAAGGACAAACCGAGTGGGCACCGGGGAGCTGTTTTTT. The encoded protein is CASSRTNRVGTGELFF.